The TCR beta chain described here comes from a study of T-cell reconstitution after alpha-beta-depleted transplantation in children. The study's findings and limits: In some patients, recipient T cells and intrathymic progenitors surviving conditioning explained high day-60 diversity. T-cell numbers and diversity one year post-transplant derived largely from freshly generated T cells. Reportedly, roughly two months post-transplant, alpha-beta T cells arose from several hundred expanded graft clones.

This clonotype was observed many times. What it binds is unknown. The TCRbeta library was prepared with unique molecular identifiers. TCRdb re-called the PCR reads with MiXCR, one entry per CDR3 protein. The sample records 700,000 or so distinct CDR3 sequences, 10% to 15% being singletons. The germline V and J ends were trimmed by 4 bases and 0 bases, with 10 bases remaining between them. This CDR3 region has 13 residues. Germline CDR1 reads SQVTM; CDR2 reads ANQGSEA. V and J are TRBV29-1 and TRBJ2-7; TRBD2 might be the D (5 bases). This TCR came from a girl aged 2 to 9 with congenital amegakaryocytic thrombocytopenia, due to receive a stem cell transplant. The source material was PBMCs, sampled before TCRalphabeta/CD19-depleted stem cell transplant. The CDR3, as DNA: TGCAGCGTTGGGCGGGCGGGCTCCTACGAGCAGTACTTC. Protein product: CSVGRAGSYEQYF.